One T cell receptor (beta chain) is described in this entry. CDR1 and CDR2 (germline): MNHEY, SMNVEV (reference sequence). Trimming removed 0 bases at V and 1 base at J, with 9 bases between. CDR3 length: 15 amino acids. This sample was included in a study of blood T cell repertoires in COVID-19. TCRdb's copy holds only in-frame clones and misses some; the assay was immunoSEQ multiplex PCR. Among under 400,000 clones listed, under 90% were seen once. The genes are TRBV27 and TRBJ1-1; D remains ambiguous. The TCR was taken from a woman aged 25 to 39 with COVID-19, enrolled during active disease. Sequenced material: peripheral blood. CDR3 sequence reads: CASSLSYPSNTEAFF. CDR3 DNA: TGTGCCAGCAGTTTATCCTACCCATCGAACACTGAAGCTTTCTTT.